This T cell receptor (beta chain) was sequenced in a study of cytomegalovirus exposure and HLA in healthy donors. General study findings and limits: Analysis performed later showed TCR beta chains linked to HLA being more clonally expanded than equally common others. Most observed TCR sequences were rare, whereas some public TCRs were detected in many donors. With further analysis later on, most CMV-associated TCR beta chains appeared HLA-restricted.

The trim removed 2 bases at V and 3 bases at J, leaving 6 bases unmatched. This CDR3 is 15 amino acids long. CDR1 is SGHKS and CDR2 is YYEKEE in the germline V gene (reference sequence). The donors gave bone marrow, and they were healthy. The PCR had 60 Vbeta and 13 Jbeta primers. This table comes from immunoSEQ multiplex PCR, and its TCRdb copy is limited to in-frame clones, with some not included. The table shows 100,000 or so clones, with approximately 72% occurring only once. About this clone itself: Antigen unknown.

The rearrangement joins TRBV5-5 to TRBJ1-2, with 8 bases aligning to TRBD1. The source of this sequence is a man under 40 in good health and CMV-seronegative. The sample consisted of PBMCs. The CDR3 sequence is CASSLTGGSYYGYTF. In nucleotides, the CDR3 is TGTGCCAGCAGCTTAACAGGGGGATCGTACTATGGCTACACCTTC.